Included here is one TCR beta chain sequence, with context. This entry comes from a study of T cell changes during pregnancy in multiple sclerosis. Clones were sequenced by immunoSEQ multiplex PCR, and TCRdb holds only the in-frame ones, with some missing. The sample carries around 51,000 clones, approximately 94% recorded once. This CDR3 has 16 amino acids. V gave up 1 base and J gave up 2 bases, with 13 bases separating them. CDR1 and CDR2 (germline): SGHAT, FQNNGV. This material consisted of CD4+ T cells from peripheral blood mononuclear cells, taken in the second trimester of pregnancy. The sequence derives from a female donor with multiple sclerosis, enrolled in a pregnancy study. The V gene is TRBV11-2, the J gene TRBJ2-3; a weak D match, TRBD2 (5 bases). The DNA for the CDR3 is TGTGCCAGCAGCTTAGGGACTTCCCCGATCACAGATACGCAGTATTTT. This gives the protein CASSLGTSPITDTQYF. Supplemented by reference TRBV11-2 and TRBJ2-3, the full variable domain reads EAGVAQSPRYKIIEKRQSVAFWCNPISGHATLYWYQQILGQGPKLLIQFQNNGVVDDSQLPKDRFSAERLKGVDSTLKIQPAKLEDSAVYLCASSLGTSPITDTQYFGPGTRLTVL.